Sequencing of this T cell receptor beta chain was carried out in a study of cytomegalovirus exposure and HLA in healthy donors. Use of 60 Vbeta and 13 Jbeta primers characterized the PCR. Data came from immunoSEQ multiplex PCR; TCRdb stores just in-frame clones and leaves some out. The sample carries about 94,000 clones, about 62% recorded once. J lost 1 base, V lost 4 bases, and 6 bases had no gene match. The CDR3 runs to 17 residues. CDR1 is SGHVS, CDR2 FQNEAQ, per germline. Findings and limits, study-wide: In a later analysis, TCR beta V- and J-gene trimming showed a link to a missense DCLRE1C variant.

A word on this clone: What it recognizes is unknown.

The TCR comes from a man between 25 and 39 years old in good health and CMV-seronegative. The J gene is TRBJ2-2, the V gene TRBV7-8; 10 bases map to TRBD1. Source material: PBMCs. The CDR3 sequence: CASSYPRDRGNTGELFF. The DNA for the CDR3 is TGTGCCAGCAGCTACCCCCGGGACAGGGGGAACACCGGGGAGCTGTTTTTT.